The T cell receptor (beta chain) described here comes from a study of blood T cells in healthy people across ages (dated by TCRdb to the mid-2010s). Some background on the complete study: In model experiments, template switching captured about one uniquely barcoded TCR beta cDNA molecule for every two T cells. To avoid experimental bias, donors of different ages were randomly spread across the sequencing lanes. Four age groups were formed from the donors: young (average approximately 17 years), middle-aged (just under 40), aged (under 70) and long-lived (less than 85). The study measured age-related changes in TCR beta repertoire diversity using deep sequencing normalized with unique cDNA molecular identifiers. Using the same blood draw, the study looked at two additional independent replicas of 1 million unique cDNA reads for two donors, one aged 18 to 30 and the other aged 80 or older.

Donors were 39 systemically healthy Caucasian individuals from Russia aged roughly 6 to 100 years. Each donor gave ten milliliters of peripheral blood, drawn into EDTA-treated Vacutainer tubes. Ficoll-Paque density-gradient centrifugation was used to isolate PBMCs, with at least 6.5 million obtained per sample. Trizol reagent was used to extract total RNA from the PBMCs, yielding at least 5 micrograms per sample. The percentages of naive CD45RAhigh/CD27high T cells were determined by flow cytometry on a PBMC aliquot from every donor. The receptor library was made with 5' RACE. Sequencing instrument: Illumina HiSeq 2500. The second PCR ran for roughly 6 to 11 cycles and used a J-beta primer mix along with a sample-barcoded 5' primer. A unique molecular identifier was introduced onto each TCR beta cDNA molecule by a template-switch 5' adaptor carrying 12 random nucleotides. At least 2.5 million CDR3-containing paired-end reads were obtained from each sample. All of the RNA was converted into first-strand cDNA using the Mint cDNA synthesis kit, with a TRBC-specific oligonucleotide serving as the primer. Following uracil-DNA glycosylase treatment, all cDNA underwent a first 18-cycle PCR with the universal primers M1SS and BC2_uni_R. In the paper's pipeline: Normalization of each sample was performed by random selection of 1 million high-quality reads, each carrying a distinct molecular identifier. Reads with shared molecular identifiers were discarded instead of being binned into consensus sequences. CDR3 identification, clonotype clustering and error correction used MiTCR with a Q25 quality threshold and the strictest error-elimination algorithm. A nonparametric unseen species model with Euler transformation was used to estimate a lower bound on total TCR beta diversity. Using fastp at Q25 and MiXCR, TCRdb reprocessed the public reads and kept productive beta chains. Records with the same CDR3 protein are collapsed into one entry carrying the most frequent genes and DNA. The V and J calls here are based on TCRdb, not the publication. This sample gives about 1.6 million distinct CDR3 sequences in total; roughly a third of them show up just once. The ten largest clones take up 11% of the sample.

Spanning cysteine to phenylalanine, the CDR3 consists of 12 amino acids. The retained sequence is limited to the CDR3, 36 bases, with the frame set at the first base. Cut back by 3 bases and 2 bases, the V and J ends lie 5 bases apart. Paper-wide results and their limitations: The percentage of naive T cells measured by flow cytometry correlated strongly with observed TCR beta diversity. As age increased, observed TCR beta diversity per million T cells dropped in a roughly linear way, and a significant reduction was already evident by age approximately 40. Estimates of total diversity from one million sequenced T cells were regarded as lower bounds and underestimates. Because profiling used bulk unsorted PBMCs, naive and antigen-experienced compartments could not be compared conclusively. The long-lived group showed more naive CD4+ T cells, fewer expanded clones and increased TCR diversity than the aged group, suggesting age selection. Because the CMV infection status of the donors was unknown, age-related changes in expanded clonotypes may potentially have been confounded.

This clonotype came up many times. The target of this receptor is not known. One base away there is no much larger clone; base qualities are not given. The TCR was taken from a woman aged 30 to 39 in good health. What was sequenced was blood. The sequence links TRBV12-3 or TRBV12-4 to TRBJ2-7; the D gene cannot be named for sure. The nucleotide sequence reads TGTGCCAGCAGTTTTGGTCCCTACGAGCAGTACTTC. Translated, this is CASSFGPYEQYF.